The present T cell receptor (beta chain) was sequenced within a study of cytomegalovirus exposure and HLA in healthy donors. The study's findings and limits: Most TCRs appeared rarely, but some public TCRs recurred in many donors.

Libraries were prepared by immunoSEQ multiplex PCR; TCRdb keeps only in-frame clonotypes and omits some of them. Of about 49,000 clones detected, roughly 92% appear once; the ten largest clones hold almost 1.5%. As regards this clone: The antigen is undetermined.

CDR1 SGHTA and CDR2 FQGTGA come from the germline V gene. The CDR3 sequence is 15 residues long. Unmatched junction bases numbered 7, after V lost 5 bases and J lost 2 bases. Sequenced input: PBMCs. J is TRBJ2-3 and V is TRBV7-3; 7 positions agree with TRBD2. The sequence was collected from a man in his late teens or twenties in good health and CMV-seronegative. DNA for the CDR3: TGTGCCAGCAGCCGTCGACTAGCATCCACAGATACGCAGTATTTT. This gives the protein CASSRRLASTDTQYF.